This T cell receptor (beta chain) comes out of a study of T cell responses to AZD1222 COVID-19 vaccine. Second-dose intervals near 4 or 12 weeks were combined. Losses at the gene ends were 3 bases for V and 5 bases for J; bases not matched to a gene: 4. Looked up from germline, CDR1 is KGHDR and CDR2 is SFDVKD. This CDR3 comprises 16 residues. Study-wide results and limits: Spike was spanned by vaccine-associated CD4 TCRs, which were dominant at 160-218 and 743-854. Seropositive AZD1222 recipients at baseline numbered only five to seven.

As concerns this clone: The antigen remains undetermined.

Method: immunoSEQ multiplex PCR; TCRdb's copy keeps in-frame clones and lacks some. The repertoire holds some 150,000 clones, with over 75% as singletons. The receptor was isolated from an adult who received the AZD1222 COVID-19 vaccine. Material: peripheral blood, obtained 28 days after the second AZD1222 dose. V gene TRBV24-1 combines with J gene TRBJ2-1, with TRBD2 matching 12 bases. The CDR3 loop reads CATSDPGLAGNNEQFF. DNA for the CDR3: TGTGCCACCAGTGATCCCGGACTAGCGGGGAACAATGAGCAGTTCTTC.